This is a list of T cell receptor beta chains from one sample in a study of neurological immune-mediated disorders. In TCRdb, the 5' RACE reads were re-called with MiXCR into one record per CDR3 protein. The data contain fewer than 90,000 distinct CDR3 sequences, 5.2% of them singletons. Material: PBMCs. Source of these receptors: a man aged 18 to 29 with multiple sclerosis. The CDR3 runs from the conserved cysteine through the conserved F or W. The D gene is left open where the match is weak. Where a row states a size, it is once, few, many or the class of an expanded clone; other rows omit it.

>TRBV20-1|TRBJ2-3|.|many
CSARGVGILTDTQYF
TGCAGTGCTAGAGGTGTCGGGATCCTCACAGATACGCAGTATTTT
>TRBV5-1|TRBJ1-6|TRBD1|many
CASSFGQGSWSPLHF
TGCGCCAGCAGTTTTGGACAGGGGTCGTGGTCACCCCTCCACTTT
>TRBV11-2|TRBJ2-7|.|many
CASSRERGMSYEQYF
TGTGCCAGCAGCAGAGAAAGGGGGATGAGCTACGAGCAGTACTTC
>TRBV3-1|TRBJ1-6|.|.
CASSQAMVTPLNF
TGTGCCAGCAGCCAAGCTATGGTTACACCCCTCAACTTT
>TRBV7-9|TRBJ2-5|TRBD2|many
CASSPTRTSGSKETQYF
TGTGCCAGCAGCCCCACCCGGACTAGCGGGAGTAAGGAGACCCAGTACTTC
>TRBV7-2|TRBJ2-5|TRBD2|many
CASSLDPLAGGPGETQYF
TGTGCCAGCAGCTTAGATCCACTAGCGGGAGGGCCCGGAGAGACCCAGTACTTC
>TRBV6-5|TRBJ2-3|TRBD2|many
CASRMGLAGSTDTQYF
TGTGCCAGCAGGATGGGACTAGCGGGGAGCACAGATACGCAGTATTTT
>TRBV6-5|TRBJ2-3|TRBD2|many
CASSSTGTSGVADTQYF
TGTGCCAGCAGCTCTACCGGGACTAGCGGGGTAGCAGATACGCAGTATTTT
>TRBV18|TRBJ2-7|.|.
CASSPLGEEQNYEQYF
TGTGCCAGCTCACCCCTCGGGGAGGAGCAAAACTACGAGCAGTACTTC
>TRBV5-1|TRBJ1-3|.|many
CASSLSSTSGNTIYF
TGCGCCAGCAGCTTGTCGTCTACCTCTGGAAACACCATATATTTT
>TRBV12-3/TRBV12-4|TRBJ2-5|.|many
CASTGSLRETQYF
TGTGCCAGCACAGGGAGTTTAAGAGAGACCCAGTACTTC
>TRBV10-2|TRBJ1-5|.|many
CASSEQPDSSSPQNF
TGCGCCAGCAGTGAGCAGCCGGACAGCTCATCGCCCCAGAATTTT
>TRBV20-1|TRBJ2-1|TRBD2|many
CSAGTSGGVYNEQFF
TGCAGTGCTGGGACTAGCGGAGGGGTCTACAATGAGCAGTTCTTC
>TRBV14|TRBJ2-7|.|many
CASSQGRIAKQYF
TGTGCCAGCAGCCAAGGAAGGATAGCAAAGCAGTACTTC
>TRBV6-5|TRBJ1-2|.|.
CASRPKGPAGYTF
TGTGCCAGCAGACCCAAGGGTCCTGCTGGCTACACCTTC
>TRBV9|TRBJ1-2|.|many
CASSVAEGGYGYTF
TGTGCCAGCAGCGTAGCGGAGGGCGGCTATGGCTACACCTTC
>TRBV20-1|TRBJ2-7|TRBD1|many
CSARSGQESSYEQYF
TGCAGTGCTAGGAGCGGACAGGAGAGCTCCTACGAGCAGTACTTC
>TRBV9|TRBJ2-7|.|.
CASSEGAGNYEQYF
TGTGCCAGCAGCGAGGGGGCGGGAAACTACGAGCAGTACTTC
>TRBV5-1|TRBJ2-1|.|many
CASSRSLSYNEQFF
TGCGCCAGCAGCCGTTCTCTCTCCTACAATGAGCAGTTCTTC
>TRBV5-5|TRBJ2-7|.|many
CASSLSRAYEQYF
TGTGCCAGCAGCTTGTCCAGGGCCTACGAGCAGTACTTC
>TRBV5-6|TRBJ1-1|.|many
CASSLETGSSNTEAFF
TGTGCCAGCAGCTTGGAGACAGGATCTTCGAACACTGAAGCTTTCTTT
>TRBV7-6|TRBJ2-3|.|many
CASSFSGVDTQYF
TGTGCCAGCAGCTTCTCTGGGGTAGATACGCAGTATTTT
>TRBV6-2/TRBV6-3|TRBJ1-1|.|many
CATDPLRDTEAFF
TGTGCCACCGATCCCCTCAGGGACACTGAAGCTTTCTTT
>TRBV10-2|TRBJ2-3|TRBD1|many
CASSKTIGGTGRDTQYF
TGCGCCAGCAGCAAAACCATCGGTGGGACAGGGAGAGATACGCAGTATTTT
>TRBV27|TRBJ1-2|.|many
CASSPIRTDSYTF
TGTGCCAGCAGTCCCATCCGGACTGATTCTTACACCTTC
>TRBV5-1|TRBJ2-1|.|many
CASSLGLGGVNDEQFF
TGCGCCAGCAGCTTAGGTCTCGGCGGGGTGAACGATGAGCAGTTCTTC